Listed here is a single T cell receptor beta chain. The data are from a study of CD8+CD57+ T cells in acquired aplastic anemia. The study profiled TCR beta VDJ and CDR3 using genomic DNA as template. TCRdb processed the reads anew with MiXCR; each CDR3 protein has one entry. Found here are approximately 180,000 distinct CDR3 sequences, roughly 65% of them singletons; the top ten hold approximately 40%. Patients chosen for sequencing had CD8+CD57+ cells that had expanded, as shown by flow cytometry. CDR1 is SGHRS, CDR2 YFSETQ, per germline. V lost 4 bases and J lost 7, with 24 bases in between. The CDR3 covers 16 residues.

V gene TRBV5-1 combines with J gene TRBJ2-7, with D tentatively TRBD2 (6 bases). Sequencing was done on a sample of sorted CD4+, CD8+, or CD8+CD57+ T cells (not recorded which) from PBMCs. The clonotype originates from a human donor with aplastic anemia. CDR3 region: CASSPNPGLGGGEQYF. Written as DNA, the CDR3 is TGCGCCAGCAGCCCCAACCCGGGACTCGGTGGAGGGGAGCAGTACTTC.